This entry is about one TCR beta chain. Its matching antigen is unknown. The data were obtained in a study of cytomegalovirus exposure and HLA in healthy donors. Measured with immunoSEQ multiplex PCR; TCRdb has only the in-frame clones, and not every one. The data contain some 73,000 clones, around nine tenths of them singletons. Overall study results and limits: According to a later analysis, TCR clusters from the first cohort tended to co-occur in the 110 or so validation repertoires. A few chains tied to CMV proved CMV antigen-specific in vitro.

CDR1 is MDHEN, CDR2 SYDVKM, per germline. Between the trimmed V and J ends, which lost 5 bases and 4 bases, there was a span of 15 bases. This CDR3 has 15 residues. Donors came from a validation cohort of over a hundred subjects, distinct from the first 666-subject cohort. The chain employs TRBV28 and TRBJ2-1, with D possibly being TRBD2 (5 bases). The sequenced sample consisted of PBMCs. This clonotype was sampled from a woman in her late teens or twenties in good health and CMV-seropositive. The CDR3 loop reads CASSPLGWRYNEQFF. In nucleotides, the CDR3 is TGTGCCAGCAGTCCCCTCGGTTGGAGGTACAATGAGCAGTTCTTC.